This TCR beta chain appears in the sequencing data of a study of shared clonotypes between healthy human individuals. The run depth of the assay was deep. Assay: immunoSEQ multiplex PCR; the TCRdb copy retains only in-frame clones and omits some. The repertoire holds approximately 2.4 million clones, with around 95% as singletons. About this clone: Its antigen is unidentified.

Splitting of CD4+ cells produced CD45RA+ naive and CD45RA-negative memory subsets. Study observations and caveats: The low donor count limited represented genetic and exposure-history diversity.

The CDR3 runs to 15 residues. The germline V gene encodes CDR1 MDHEN and CDR2 SYDVKM. The V and J ends lost 8 bases and 1 base, in that order; junction bases with no gene match: 10. Sequencing was performed on naive CD4+ T cells sorted from blood. Subset here: CD45RA+ positively selected. The source is a man aged 18-30 years in good health. V gene TRBV28 combines with J gene TRBJ2-7; 8 bases map to TRBD1. The CDR3 DNA reads as TGTGCCAGCGAGTTTATTTGGACAGGGTCCTACGAGCAGTACTTC. Protein sequence: CASEFIWTGSYEQYF.